This TCR beta chain is drawn from a study of shared clonotypes between healthy human individuals. For the study at large: Donors were a couple of women and three men aged 18 to 49. The study's findings and limits: Only blood samples were collected, and tissue repertoires likely differ. Sequencing depth was expected to influence donor clonotype sharing.

CD8 cells classed as naive were CD45RO-negative and positively selected for CCR7, excluding terminally differentiated effector memory CD45RA+ cells. The donors were all Caucasian adults (living in Nashville, Tennessee). As concerns this clone: Its antigen is currently unknown.

The germline V gene has CDR1 SEHNR and CDR2 FQNEAQ (reference sequence). CDR3 length equals 17 residues. V shed 5 bases, J shed 10 bases, and the junction held 20 bases outside the gene matches. Repertoires were generated with immunoSEQ multiplex PCR, while TCRdb's copy carries only in-frame clones and drops some. The repertoire holds some 2.1 million clones, 85% to 95% seen once, with roughly 1% in the top ten. The origin of this receptor is a man younger than 30 in good health. The rearrangement uses TRBV7-9 and TRBJ2-1, with 7 bases that match TRBD2. The sequenced sample was naive CD8+ T cells sorted from blood. CDR3: CASSGLTSLARDVEQFF. DNA of the CDR3: TGTGCCAGCAGCGGCCTGACTTCACTAGCGAGAGACGTGGAGCAGTTCTTC.